This section outlines one TCR beta chain sequence together with its context. Germline V gene data show CDR1 as SQVTM and CDR2 as ANQGSEA. Trimming took off 4 bases at V and 0 bases at J, with 7 bases between the two ends. This CDR3 comprises 13 residues. This entry is derived from a study of blood T cell repertoires in COVID-19. Study summary: In each case, the material was cDNA or gDNA derived from T cells, B-cell-depleted T cells, or PBMCs.

Per the original methods: Amplification of reference gene primers was used by the study to estimate nucleated cell counts. The protocol was immunoSEQ multiplex PCR, while the TCRdb copy is restricted to in-frame clones and leaves out a portion. The V and J calls and clone size come from that table; D and trimming were worked out from the DNA. The table shows a few hundred thousand clones, with around 85% occurring only once. The source is a woman between 50 and 59 years old with active or convalescent COVID-19. The material sequenced was peripheral blood. The V and J genes are TRBV29-1 and TRBJ1-5, with TRBD1 as a possible D gene (6 bases). The CDR3 coding sequence is TGCAGCGTTGGACAGGTTAGCAATCAGCCCCAGCATTTT. Translated, it gives CSVGQVSNQPQHF.